The clone carrying this TCR beta chain was picked up one time. The entry originates in a study of blood T cell repertoires in COVID-19. Per the authors' pipeline: It was from reference gene primer amplification that nucleated cell counts were estimated. Assay used: immunoSEQ multiplex PCR; TCRdb lists only in-frame clones, some missing. V, J and clone size derive from that table, while D and trimming were established from the DNA sequence. The sample carries 110,000 or so clones, around nine tenths recorded once. Germline-derived CDR1 and CDR2 are SGHTA and FQGNSA. Trimming pared 4 bases from V and 10 bases from J, leaving 17 bases between. This CDR3 comprises 15 residues.

The sequence derives from a woman aged 65 to 85 who had recovered from COVID-19. What was sequenced was peripheral blood. The gene calls are TRBV7-2 and TRBJ1-6, with D tentatively TRBD1 (5 bases). The CDR3 region has the DNA TGTGCCAGCAGCTCCCAACCAGGGCCGGAATCACCCCTCCACTTT. Translation: CASSSQPGPESPLHF.